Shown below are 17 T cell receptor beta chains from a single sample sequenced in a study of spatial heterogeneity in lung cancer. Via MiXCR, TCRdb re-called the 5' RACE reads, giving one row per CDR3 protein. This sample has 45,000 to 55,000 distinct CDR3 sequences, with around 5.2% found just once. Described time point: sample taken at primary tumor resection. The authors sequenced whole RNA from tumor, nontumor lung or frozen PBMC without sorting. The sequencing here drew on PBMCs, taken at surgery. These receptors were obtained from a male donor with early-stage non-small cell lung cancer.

Here the CDR3 DNA reads TGCAGCGTTGAAGATCGGATCGGGGAGCTGTTTTTT. The encoded protein is CSVEDRIGELFF. The J gene is TRBJ2-2, the V gene TRBV29-1; no definite D call. CDR3 length: 12 residues. Germline V gene data show CDR1 as SQVTM and CDR2 as ANQGSEA. V dropped 0 bases and J dropped 7 bases, with 6 bases sitting between them.

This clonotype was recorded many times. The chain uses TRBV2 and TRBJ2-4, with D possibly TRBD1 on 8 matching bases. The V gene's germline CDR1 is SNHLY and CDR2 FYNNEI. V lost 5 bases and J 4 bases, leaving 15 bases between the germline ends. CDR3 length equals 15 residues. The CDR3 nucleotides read TGTGCCAGCAGTTTAAGCGGGGACAGGAAAAACATTCAGTACTTC. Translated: CASSLSGDRKNIQYF.

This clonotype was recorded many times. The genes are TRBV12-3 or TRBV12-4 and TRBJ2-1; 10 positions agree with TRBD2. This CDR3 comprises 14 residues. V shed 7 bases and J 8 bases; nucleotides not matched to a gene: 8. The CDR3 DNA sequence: TGTGCCAGCACGCTAGCGGGAGCCGGGGATGAGCAGTTCTTC. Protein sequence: CASTLAGAGDEQFF.

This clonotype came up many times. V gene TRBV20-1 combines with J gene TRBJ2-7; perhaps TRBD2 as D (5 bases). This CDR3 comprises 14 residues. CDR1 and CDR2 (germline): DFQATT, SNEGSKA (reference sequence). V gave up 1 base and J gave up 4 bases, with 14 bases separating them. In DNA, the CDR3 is TGCAGTGCTAGAGTGGCTACTAGGAATTACGAGCAGTACTTC. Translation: CSARVATRNYEQYF.

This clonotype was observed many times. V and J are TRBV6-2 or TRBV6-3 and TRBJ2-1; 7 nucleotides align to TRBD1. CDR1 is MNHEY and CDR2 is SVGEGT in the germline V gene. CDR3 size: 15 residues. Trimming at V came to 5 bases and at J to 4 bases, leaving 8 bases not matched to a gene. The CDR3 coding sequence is TGTGCCAGCAGTAACACCGCGGACAGGTACAATGAGCAGTTCTTC. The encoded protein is CASSNTADRYNEQFF.

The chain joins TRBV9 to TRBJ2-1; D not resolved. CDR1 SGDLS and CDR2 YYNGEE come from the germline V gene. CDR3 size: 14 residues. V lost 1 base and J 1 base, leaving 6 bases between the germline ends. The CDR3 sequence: CASSVSASYNEQFF. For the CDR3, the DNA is TGTGCCAGCAGCGTATCTGCATCCTACAATGAGCAGTTCTTC.

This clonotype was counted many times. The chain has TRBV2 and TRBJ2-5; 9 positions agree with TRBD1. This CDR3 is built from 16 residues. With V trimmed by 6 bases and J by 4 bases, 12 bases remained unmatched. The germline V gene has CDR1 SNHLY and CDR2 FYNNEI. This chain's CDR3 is CASRRGPGQGGETQYF. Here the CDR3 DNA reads TGTGCCAGCAGGAGGGGGCCGGGACAGGGAGGAGAGACCCAGTACTTC.

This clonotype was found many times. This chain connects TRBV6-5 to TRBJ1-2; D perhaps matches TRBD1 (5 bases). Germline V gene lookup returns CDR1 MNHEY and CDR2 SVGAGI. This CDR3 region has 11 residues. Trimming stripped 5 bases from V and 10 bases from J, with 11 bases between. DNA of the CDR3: TGTGCCAGCAGTACAGGTTTAGCCTACACCTTC. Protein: CASSTGLAYTF.

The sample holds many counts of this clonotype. CDR3 sequence: CAWTGGLESDTQYF. The DNA of the CDR3 is TGTGCCTGGACAGGGGGACTAGAGTCAGATACGCAGTATTTT. The rearrangement links TRBV30 to TRBJ2-3; a weak D match, TRBD2 (8 bases). V was pared by 4 bases and J by 4 bases, with 15 bases between. This CDR3 has 14 amino acids. From germline, CDR1 is GTSNPN and CDR2 SVGIG (reference sequence).

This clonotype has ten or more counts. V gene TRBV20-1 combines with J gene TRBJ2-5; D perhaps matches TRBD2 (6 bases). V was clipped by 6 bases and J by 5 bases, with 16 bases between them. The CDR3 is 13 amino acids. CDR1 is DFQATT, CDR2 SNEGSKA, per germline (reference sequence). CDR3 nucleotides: TGCAGTGCACGAAGGAGGGCGGGGGAGACCCAGTACTTC. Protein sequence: CSARRRAGETQYF.

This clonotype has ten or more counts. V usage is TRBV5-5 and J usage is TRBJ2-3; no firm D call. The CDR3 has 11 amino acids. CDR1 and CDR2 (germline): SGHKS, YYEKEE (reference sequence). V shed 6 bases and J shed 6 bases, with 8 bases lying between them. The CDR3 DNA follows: TGTGCCAGCATTGAAAGCGATACGCAGTATTTT. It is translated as CASIESDTQYF.

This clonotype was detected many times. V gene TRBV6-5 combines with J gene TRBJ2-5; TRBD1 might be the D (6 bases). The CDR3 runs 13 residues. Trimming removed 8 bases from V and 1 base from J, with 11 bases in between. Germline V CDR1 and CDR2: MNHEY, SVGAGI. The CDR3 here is CASGRDIQETQYF. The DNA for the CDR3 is TGTGCCAGCGGCCGGGACATCCAAGAGACCCAGTACTTC.

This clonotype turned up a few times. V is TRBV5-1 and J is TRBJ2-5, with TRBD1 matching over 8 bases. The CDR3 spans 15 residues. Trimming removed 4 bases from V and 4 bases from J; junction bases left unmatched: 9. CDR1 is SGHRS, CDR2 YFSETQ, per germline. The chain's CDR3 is CASSAGQGILETQYF. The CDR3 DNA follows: TGCGCCAGCAGCGCAGGACAGGGTATTCTAGAGACCCAGTACTTC.

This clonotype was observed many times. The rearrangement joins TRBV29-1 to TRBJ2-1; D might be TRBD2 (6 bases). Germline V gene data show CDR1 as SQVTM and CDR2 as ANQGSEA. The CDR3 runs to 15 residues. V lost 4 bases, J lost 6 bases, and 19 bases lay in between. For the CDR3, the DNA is TGCAGCGTTGCAGGGCCGAAACTAGCTATCAATGAGCAGTTCTTC. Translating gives CSVAGPKLAINEQFF.

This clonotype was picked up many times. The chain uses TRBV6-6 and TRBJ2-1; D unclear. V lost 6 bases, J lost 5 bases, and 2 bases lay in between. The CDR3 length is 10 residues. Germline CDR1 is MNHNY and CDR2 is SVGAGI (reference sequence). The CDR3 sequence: CASRDNEQFF. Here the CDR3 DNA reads TGTGCCAGCAGAGACAATGAGCAGTTCTTC.

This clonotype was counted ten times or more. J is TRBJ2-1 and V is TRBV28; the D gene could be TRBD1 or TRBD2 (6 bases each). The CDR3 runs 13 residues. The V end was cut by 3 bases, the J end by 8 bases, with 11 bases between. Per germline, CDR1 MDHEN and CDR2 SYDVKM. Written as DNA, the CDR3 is TGTGCCAGCAGTTTTCCAGGGGACTATGAGCAGTTCTTC. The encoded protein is CASSFPGDYEQFF.

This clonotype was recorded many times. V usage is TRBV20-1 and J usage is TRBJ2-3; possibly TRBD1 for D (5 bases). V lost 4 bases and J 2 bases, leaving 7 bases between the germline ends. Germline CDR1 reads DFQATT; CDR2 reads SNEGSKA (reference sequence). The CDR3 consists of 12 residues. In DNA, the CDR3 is TGCAGTGCTACGACAGCCACAGATACGCAGTATTTT. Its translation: CSATTATDTQYF.